Following are 15 T cell receptor beta chains from one sample sequenced in a study of shared clonotypes between healthy human individuals. The data were produced by immunoSEQ multiplex PCR, yet TCRdb's version contains in-frame clones alone and is incomplete. The sample lists around 430,000 clones; around 75% were seen once. Material for sequencing was PBMCs. The receptor set was obtained from a woman between 35 and 50 years old in good health. Some clones in this sample may be carry-over from other donors' samples.

This clone was observed once. The chain links TRBV10-3 to TRBJ1-5, with a possible D match to TRBD1 (6 bases). The germline V and J ends were trimmed by 0 bases and 2 bases, with 11 bases remaining between them. The CDR3 contains 16 residues. The germline V gene encodes CDR1 ENHRY and CDR2 SYGVKD. The CDR3 nucleotides read TGTGCCATCAGTGAGTCGGGGGGGGCCGGCAATCAGCCCCAGCATTTT. It is translated as CAISESGGAGNQPQHF.

The chain is built from TRBV15 and TRBJ2-7; D is perhaps TRBD2 (6 bases). Trimming removed 5 bases at V and 0 bases at J, with 20 bases between. Germline V gives CDR1 LNHNV, CDR2 YYDKDF (reference sequence). This CDR3 is 17 amino acids long. The CDR3 DNA reads TGTGCCACCAGCGGGCCGGGGGTCTGGGCAGGCTCCTACGAGCAGTACTTC. Translation: CATSGPGVWAGSYEQYF. Variable domain in full (rest from reference TRBV15 and TRBJ2-7): DAMVIQNPRYQVTQFGKPVTLSCSQTLNHNVMYWYQQKSSQAPKLLFHYYDKDFNNEADTPDNFQSRRPNTSFCFLDIRSPGLGDTAMYLCATSGPGVWAGSYEQYFGPGTRLTVT.

The gene calls are TRBV2 and TRBJ2-1; TRBD2 agrees at 8 bases. The V and J ends lost 6 bases and 7 bases, in that order; junction bases with no gene match: 11. Germline V gene sequence: CDR1 SNHLY, CDR2 FYNNEI. The CDR3 has 15 amino acids. CDR3 loop: CASRLTSGRGNEQFF. In nucleotides, the CDR3 is TGTGCCAGCAGACTTACTAGCGGCCGAGGGAATGAGCAGTTCTTC.

J is TRBJ2-4 and V is TRBV19, with TRBD1 as a possible D gene (5 bases). V lost 8 bases, J lost 7 bases, and 18 bases lay in between. This CDR3 has 14 amino acids. In germline, CDR1 is LNHDA, CDR2 SQIVND (reference sequence). The CDR3 is CASDLGQPGNIQYF. CDR3 bases: TGTGCCAGTGATCTGGGGCAGCCCGGGAACATTCAGTACTTC.

The V and J genes are TRBV5-5 and TRBJ2-7, with TRBD1 as a possible D gene (6 bases). Trimming pared 3 bases from V and 5 bases from J, leaving 21 bases between. The length of the CDR3 is 16 residues. The V gene's germline CDR1 is SGHKS and CDR2 YYEKEE (reference sequence). Written as DNA, the CDR3 is TGTGCCAGCAGCTCACAGGGAGAAATCTTTGTGGACGAGCAGTACTTC. Translated: CASSSQGEIFVDEQYF.

This chain joins TRBV5-5 and TRBJ2-6; maybe TRBD1 (6 bases). There are 16 residues in the CDR3. Trimming removed 5 bases at V and 0 bases at J, with 12 bases between. The germline V gene encodes CDR1 SGHKS and CDR2 YYEKEE (reference sequence). Here the CDR3 DNA reads TGTGCCAGCAGAAGGGACATGGGCTCTGGGGCCAACGTCCTGACTTTC. It encodes CASRRDMGSGANVLTF.

The rearrangement joins TRBV28 to TRBJ1-2, with a possible D match to TRBD1 (5 bases). CDR1 is MDHEN and CDR2 is SYDVKM in the germline V gene. The V gene lost 5 bases and the J gene lost 4 bases, with 8 bases spanning the gap. The CDR3 extends over 12 amino acids. The CDR3 DNA reads as TGTGCCAGCAGTGGGGGAATCTATGGCTACACCTTC. Its translation: CASSGGIYGYTF.

V and J are TRBV6-5 and TRBJ2-7; 7 positions match TRBD2. Losses at the gene ends were 5 bases for V and 3 bases for J; bases not matched to a gene: 7. The CDR3 has 14 amino acids. Per the germline V gene, CDR1 is MNHEY and CDR2 is SVGAGI. CDR3 amino acids: CASSRTRMSYEQYF. As DNA, the CDR3 is TGTGCCAGCAGTCGGACTAGAATGAGCTACGAGCAGTACTTC.

The gene calls are TRBV6-5 and TRBJ2-1; D gene uncertain. The germline V gene has CDR1 MNHEY and CDR2 SVGAGI. Trimming took off 6 bases at V and 3 bases at J, with 15 bases between the two ends. The CDR3 runs 15 residues. The CDR3 reads CASSEKSQNYNEQFF. CDR3 DNA sequence: TGTGCCAGCAGCGAAAAGTCCCAAAACTACAATGAGCAGTTCTTC.

The chain couples TRBV14 to TRBJ2-2, with unresolved D. V gave up 4 bases and J gave up 4 bases, with 13 bases separating them. Germline CDR1 and CDR2: SGHDN and FVKESK. The CDR3 length is 15 residues. CDR3 bases: TGTGCCAGCAGCCCTCGCCCGGGCACCACCGGGGAGCTGTTTTTT. This codes for CASSPRPGTTGELFF.

J is TRBJ2-6 and V is TRBV5-1; tentative D call: TRBD2 (6 bases). V was trimmed by 4 bases and J by 0 bases, leaving 11 bases between them. Per germline, CDR1 SGHRS and CDR2 YFSETQ. The CDR3 loop spans 16 amino acids. The CDR3 loop reads CASSPLAISGANVLTF. As DNA, the CDR3 is TGCGCCAGCAGCCCCCTAGCGATCTCTGGGGCCAACGTCCTGACTTTC.

This chain connects TRBV6-1 to TRBJ2-3; 11 bases are shared with TRBD2. This CDR3 spans 15 amino acids. CDR1 and CDR2 (germline): MNHNS, SASEGT. V gave up 6 bases and J gave up 4 bases; unmatched junction bases: 6. The CDR3 sequence is CASSHSGGGSDTQYF. The CDR3 DNA follows: TGTGCCAGCAGCCATAGCGGGGGGGGATCAGATACGCAGTATTTT.

The chain joins TRBV7-8 to TRBJ2-1; 8 bases match TRBD2. The germline V gene has CDR1 SGHVS and CDR2 FQNEAQ. This CDR3 spans 17 amino acids. The V segment lost 5 bases and the J segment 0 bases; nucleotides outside the gene matches: 9. The CDR3 DNA reads as TGTGCCAGCAGCCCCAACCCGAGCGGGGGCTCCTACAATGAGCAGTTCTTC. Translation: CASSPNPSGGSYNEQFF.

To note about this clone: The sample carries other DNA sequences with the same CDR3. This sequence joins TRBV27 and TRBJ1-5, with D unclear. The CDR3 spans 14 residues. Germline CDR1 is MNHEY and CDR2 is SMNVEV (reference sequence). With 1 base removed from V and 4 bases from J, the gap between germline ends came to 8 bases. This CDR3 reads CASSLFSGNQPQHF. CDR3 bases: TGTGCCAGCAGTTTATTTTCGGGTAATCAGCCCCAGCATTTT.

This clone showed up just a few times. This chain connects TRBV6-1 to TRBJ1-1, with 9 bases aligning to TRBD1. Germline trimming cut 0 bases from V and 6 bases from J; bases unmatched to any gene: 8. Germline V gives CDR1 MNHNS, CDR2 SASEGT. The CDR3 has 16 amino acids. The CDR3 DNA sequence: TGTGCCAGCAGTGAAGCCCGAGGACAGGGGAGCGCTGAAGCTTTCTTT. Its protein is CASSEARGQGSAEAFF.